This T cell receptor beta chain was identified during a study of OX40 agonist ivuxolimab in advanced cancers. Study-wide background: People in dose escalation had one of these cancers: hepatocellular carcinoma, melanoma, renal cell or head and neck cancer.

The protocol was immunoSEQ multiplex PCR, while the TCRdb copy is restricted to in-frame clones and leaves out a portion. Of approximately 17,000 clones listed, around three quarters are singletons. Systemic immunosuppression or autoimmune disease history was grounds to exclude patients. V lost 6 bases and J lost 3, with 13 bases in between. CDR1 is MDHEN, CDR2 SYDVKM, per germline. The CDR3 length is 14 residues. The receptor comes from an adult with an advanced solid tumor such as melanoma, head and neck, liver or kidney cancer. Sequenced material: CD4+ or CD8+ T cells sorted from blood, taken in a trial of the OX40 agonist ivuxolimab. The V and J genes are TRBV28 and TRBJ2-3, with D perhaps matching TRBD1 (6 bases). Written as DNA, the CDR3 is TGTGCCAGCAGGCACAGGGCGCAAACAGATACGCAGTATTTT. Protein sequence: CASRHRAQTDTQYF. The variable domain in full, completed from reference TRBV28 and TRBJ2-3, reads DVKVTQSSRYLVKRTGEKVFLECVQDMDHENMFWYRQDPGLGLRLIYFSYDVKMKEKGDIPEGYSVSREKKERFSLILESASTNQTSMYLCASRHRAQTDTQYFGPGTRLTVL.